The present T cell receptor (beta chain) was sequenced within a study of cytomegalovirus exposure and HLA in healthy donors. The V gene's germline CDR1 is SNHLY and CDR2 FYNNEI. The CDR3 has 14 residues. PCR amplification relied on 60 Vbeta primers (plus 13 Jbeta primers). TCRdb's table, derived via immunoSEQ multiplex PCR, lists solely in-frame clones and lacks some. The sample shows under 200,000 clones, 80% to 85% of them seen only once. Study-level points and caveats: Across donors, most TCRs were seen rarely, yet some public ones were widespread. In a later analysis, DRB1 alleles had the most associated TCRs; HLA-C alleles the fewest. Available immune exposure information was restricted to CMV serostatus only. In an earlier analysis, in roughly 600 donors, most V segments appeared productive either ~90% or ~30% of the time.

About this clone: Its target is unknown. One end of the junction does not line up with germline, which may come from a read error.

This rearrangement joins TRBV2 to TRBJ2-3; D unclear. This sequence originates from a man between 25 and 39 years old in good health and CMV-seronegative. The specimen sequenced was PBMCs. This CDR3 reads CASREGLSTDTQYF. The CDR3 DNA is TGTGCCAGCAGGGAAGGGCTTAGCACAGATACGCAGTATTTT. The full variable domain, with the rest looked up from reference TRBV2 and TRBJ2-3, is EPEVTQTPSHQVTQMGQEVILRCVPISNHLYFYWYRQILGQKVEFLVSFYNNEISEKSEIFDDQFSVERPDGSNFTLKIRSTKLEDSAMYFCASREGLSTDTQYFGPGTRLTVL.